Sequencing of this T cell receptor beta chain was carried out in a study of T cells after yellow fever vaccination. Study-level background: It was SMART-Seq v4 Ultra Low Input that prepared the fractions with low cell numbers. Regarding the study as a whole: Peaking faster, on day 5 versus 15, the secondary response was nonetheless weaker. CD4 and CD8 compartments shared a small share of clonotypes, likely from convergent recombination.

The CDR3 is 15 residues long. The V end was cut by 7 bases, the J end by 3 bases, with 16 bases between. TCRdb processed the 5' RACE reads anew with MiXCR; each CDR3 protein has one entry. The table records around 330,000 distinct CDR3 sequences, 3.6% of them present only once. To note about this clonotype: The target antigen is unknown.

Sequenced here: PBMCs, sampled on the day of the yellow fever booster vaccination. The chain is built from TRBV12-3 or TRBV12-4 and TRBJ2-1, with a possible D match to TRBD2 (6 bases). The sequence derives from a man younger than 35 who received the YFV17D yellow fever vaccine. This CDR3 is CASTSGTYNYNEQFF. Written as DNA, the CDR3 is TGTGCCAGCACCTCCGGGACTTACAACTACAATGAGCAGTTCTTC.